The T cell receptor (beta chain) under discussion was sequenced for a study of T cell responses to AZD1222 COVID-19 vaccine (dated by TCRdb to about 2021). General notes on the study: AZD1222 recipients whose second dose came at about 4 weeks and those whose second dose came at about 12 weeks were combined into one group, since spike-specific TCR depth and breadth did not differ between the two schedules. TCR sequencing was performed for 233 trial participants, of whom 207 were given two doses of AZD1222 and approximately 25 were given two doses of MenACWY control vaccine. Enrollment into the trials was organized by age into subgroups of 18-55, 56-69 and 70-plus years, and those subgroups contained roughly 150, 30 and 60 TCR-sequenced participants, respectively. Broader findings and caveats from the paper: Reportedly, close to half of the unique spike-specific TCRs recognized epitopes lying outside the regions that are mutated in the B.1.351 and B.1.1.7 variants. The vaccine-associated CD4 TCRs covered the entire spike protein, and the dominant responses fell in regions 160-218 and 743-854. Because no day 14 peak-response samples were available, the repertoires could be characterized only after the peak T cell response. Spike-specific TCR breadth and depth rose significantly after two AZD1222 doses compared with day 0 and with MenACWY recipients. Participants were mostly white British, with more females than males. The authors suggested clonal diversity may have been underestimated. In the small 56-69-year group, the increase in depth fell short of significance, most likely because of low power. Conclusions about previously exposed vaccinees were limited because only a handful of AZD1222 recipients were SARS-CoV-2 seropositive at baseline.

Details on this clone: Its antigen is not yet known. No base-level quality is on record; no much larger clone is a single base apart.

The CDR3 regions of human TCRbeta chains were analyzed by immunosequencing. The authors' analysis ran thus. TCRs in the repertoires were matched against a reference library of SARS-CoV-2-specific TCRs that had been generated with the MIRA antigen-specificity platform. Breadth was defined as the fraction of unique TCRs that were SARS-CoV-2-associated. Depth was defined as the fraction of total T cells that were SARS-CoV-2-associated. Using the MIRA data, every spike-specific TCR was mapped to the spike region that the TCR reacted to and assigned to either a CD4 or a CD8 class. Log10-transformed breadth and depth values were compared by one-way ANOVA with Sidak's multiple comparisons tests. As stored in TCRdb, this immuneACCESS dataset retains in-frame rearrangements with V and J assigned. A fraction of the clones does not appear; measured against another copy, unresolved V genes explain less than half of the discrepancy, and the remainder lacks a known reason. The V and J calls and the clone size are those of that table, but D and trimming were determined from the DNA. The sample records some 140,000 clones, approximately 90% of which are singletons. The top ten hold approximately 3% of the sample.

The germline V gene encodes CDR1 SQVTM and CDR2 ANQGSEA. V is pared back by 5 bases and J by 0 bases, with 5 bases lying between the germline termini. From the cysteine through the phenylalanine, the CDR3 covers 13 amino acids. CDR3 DNA is the only sequence kept; it has 39 bases, read in frame from the first base. The sample's time point label is to be understood as: baseline before first vaccination. Samples from vaccinated people were obtained from the UK trials COV001 and COV002, which included a single-blind randomized controlled phase 2/3 trial of AZD1222 (ChAdOx1 nCoV-19) in healthy adults. Trial participant PBMC samples were collected at day 0 and day 28 after the second dose for TCRbeta chain sequencing.

The chain uses TRBV29-1 and TRBJ2-6, with the D gene too uncertain to name. The source of this sequence is an adult in good health. Sequenced material: peripheral blood, taken on day 0 of AZD1222 vaccination. This receptor carries the CDR3 CSVKSSGANVLTF. The DNA reads TGCAGCGTTAAGAGCTCTGGGGCCAACGTCCTGACTTTC.